The 9 T cell receptor beta chains below were found in one sample sequenced in a study of blood T cell repertoires in COVID-19. The protocol was immunoSEQ multiplex PCR, while the TCRdb copy is restricted to in-frame clones and leaves out a portion. The sample has about 160,000 clones; 70% to 90% are singletons. Sequenced input: peripheral blood. The origin of the receptors is a woman aged 60-70 years with COVID-19, enrolled during active disease.

The chain is built from TRBV4-2 and TRBJ1-5, with 11 positions matching TRBD1. Per the germline V gene, CDR1 is LGHNA and CDR2 is YNFKEQ. The CDR3 extends over 17 amino acids. Germline trimming cut 3 bases from V and 2 bases from J; bases unmatched to any gene: 6. DNA of the CDR3: TGTGCCAGCAGCCAGGGACAGGGGGGAGACGGCAATCAGCCCCAGCATTTT. The encoded protein is CASSQGQGGDGNQPQHF.

The chain uses TRBV2 and TRBJ1-2; 9 bases map to TRBD1. The length of the CDR3 is 14 residues. V lost 5 bases to trimming and J lost 6 bases; unmatched junction nucleotides: 7. Germline CDR1 and CDR2: SNHLY and FYNNEI. CDR3 bases: TGTGCCAGCAGTATACAGGGGGCGGTTGATGGCTACACCTTC. It yields the protein CASSIQGAVDGYTF. Filled out from reference TRBV2 and TRBJ1-2, the complete variable domain reads EPEVTQTPSHQVTQMGQEVILRCVPISNHLYFYWYRQILGQKVEFLVSFYNNEISEKSEIFDDQFSVERPDGSNFTLKIRSTKLEDSAMYFCASSIQGAVDGYTFGSGTRLTVV.

This clone showed up just a few times. The V call is TRBV6-5, the J call TRBJ2-3; 7 nucleotides match TRBD1. After removal of 8 bases from V and 2 bases from J, the junction contained 10 bases not matched to a gene. Per the germline V gene, CDR1 is MNHEY and CDR2 is SVGAGI. The CDR3 loop spans 15 amino acids. CDR3 nucleotide sequence: TGTGCCAGCTGGGAACCGGGACAGCCCACAGATACGCAGTATTTT. Its protein product is CASWEPGQPTDTQYF.

J is TRBJ1-5 and V is TRBV10-3; D is uncertain. This CDR3 contains 15 residues. With 3 bases removed from V and 1 base from J, the gap between germline ends came to 10 bases. Germline loops: CDR1 ENHRY, CDR2 SYGVKD. The CDR3: CAISDALGSNQPQHF. The DNA for the CDR3 is TGTGCCATCAGTGACGCTTTGGGCAGCAATCAGCCCCAGCATTTT.

This sequence joins TRBV19 and TRBJ1-2; 10 bases match TRBD1. Germline CDR1 and CDR2: LNHDA and SQIVND (reference sequence). This CDR3 is 12 amino acids long. The V segment lost 6 bases and the J segment 8 bases; nucleotides outside the gene matches: 3. In DNA form, the CDR3 reads TGTGCCAGTAGGACAGGGGGCAGGGGCTACACCTTC. Translated: CASRTGGRGYTF.

The chain combines TRBV29-1 with TRBJ1-4; 7 nucleotides align to TRBD1. This CDR3 is built from 14 residues. With 6 bases clipped from V and 8 bases from J, the junction kept 12 bases outside the gene matches. Germline lookup yields CDR1 SQVTM and CDR2 ANQGSEA. As DNA, the CDR3 is TGCAGCGTCACGGTCCACAGGGGAGGCGAAAAACTGTTTTTT. Protein sequence: CSVTVHRGGEKLFF.

V is TRBV6-1 and J is TRBJ2-7; D may be TRBD2 (7 bases). The CDR3 runs 15 residues. Germline V gene data show CDR1 as MNHNS and CDR2 as SASEGT. V was clipped by 1 base and J by 7 bases, with 17 bases between them. CDR3 in DNA: TGTGCCAGCAGTGAAGGGGGGGGGACACCTCGGGAGCAGTACGTC. Its translation: CASSEGGGTPREQYV.

V usage is TRBV5-1 and J usage is TRBJ2-5; 8 bases align to TRBD2. Germline V gene data show CDR1 as SGHRS and CDR2 as YFSETQ. Unmatched junction bases numbered 8, after V lost 0 bases and J lost 4 bases. The CDR3 consists of 16 residues. CDR3 sequence (DNA): TGCGCCAGCAGCTTGGCCAGGATCGGGGGGGCAGAGACCCAGTACTTC. This translates into CASSLARIGGAETQYF.

The table lists this clone with a few counts. The CDR3 here is CASSLRLGESTEAFF. The CDR3 DNA is TGCGCCAGCAGCTTACGTTTAGGGGAAAGCACTGAAGCTTTCTTT. This chain connects TRBV5-1 to TRBJ1-1; D possibly corresponds to TRBD1 (5 bases). Trimming left V 2 bases short and J 4 bases short, with 15 bases between. The germline CDR1 and CDR2 sequences are SGHRS and YFSETQ. The CDR3 consists of 15 residues.